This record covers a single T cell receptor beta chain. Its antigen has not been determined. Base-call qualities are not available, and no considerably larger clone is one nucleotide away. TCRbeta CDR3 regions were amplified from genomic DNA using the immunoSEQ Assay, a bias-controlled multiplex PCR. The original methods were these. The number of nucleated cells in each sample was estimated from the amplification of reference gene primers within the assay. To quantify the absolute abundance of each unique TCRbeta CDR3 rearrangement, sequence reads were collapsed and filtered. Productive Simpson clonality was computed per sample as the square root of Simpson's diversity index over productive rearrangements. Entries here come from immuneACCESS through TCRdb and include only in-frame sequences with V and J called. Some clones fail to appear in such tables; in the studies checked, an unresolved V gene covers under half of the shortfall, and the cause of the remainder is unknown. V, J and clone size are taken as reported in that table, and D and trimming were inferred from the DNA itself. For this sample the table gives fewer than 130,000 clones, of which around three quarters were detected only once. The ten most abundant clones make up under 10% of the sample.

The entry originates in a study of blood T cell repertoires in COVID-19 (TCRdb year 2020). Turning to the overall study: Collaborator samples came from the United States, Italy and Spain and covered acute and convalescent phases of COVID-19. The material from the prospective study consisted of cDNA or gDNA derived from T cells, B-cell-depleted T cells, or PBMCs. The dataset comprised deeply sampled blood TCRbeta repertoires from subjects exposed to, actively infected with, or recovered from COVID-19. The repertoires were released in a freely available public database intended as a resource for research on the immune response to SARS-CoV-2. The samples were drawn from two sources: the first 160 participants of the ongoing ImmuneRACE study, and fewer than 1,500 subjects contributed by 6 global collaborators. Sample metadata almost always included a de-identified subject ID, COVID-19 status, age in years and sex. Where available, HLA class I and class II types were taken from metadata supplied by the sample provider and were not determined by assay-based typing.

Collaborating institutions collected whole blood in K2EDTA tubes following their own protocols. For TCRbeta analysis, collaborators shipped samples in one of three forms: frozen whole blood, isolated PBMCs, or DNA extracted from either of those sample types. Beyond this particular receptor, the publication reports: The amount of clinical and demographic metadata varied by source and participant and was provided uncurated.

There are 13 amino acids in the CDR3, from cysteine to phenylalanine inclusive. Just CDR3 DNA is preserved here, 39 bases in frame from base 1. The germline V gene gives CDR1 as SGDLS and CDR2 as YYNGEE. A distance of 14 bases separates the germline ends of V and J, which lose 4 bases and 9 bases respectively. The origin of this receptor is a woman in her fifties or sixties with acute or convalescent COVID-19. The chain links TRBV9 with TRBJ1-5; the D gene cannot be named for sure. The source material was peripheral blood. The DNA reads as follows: TGTGCCAGCAGCCTTTCAGATGCGGGGCCCCAGCATTTT. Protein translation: CASSLSDAGPQHF.